This passage covers 9 T cell receptor beta chains from one sample sequenced in a study of blood T cell repertoires in COVID-19. The protocol was immunoSEQ multiplex PCR, while the TCRdb copy is restricted to in-frame clones and leaves out a portion. The sample records approximately 18,000 clones, 85% to 90% being singletons. Material: peripheral blood. The receptors come from a human donor in a cohort sampled during active COVID-19.

The chain links TRBV5-1 to TRBJ2-3; possible D gene TRBD2, 6 bases. This CDR3 comprises 14 residues. The V gene lost 0 bases and the J gene lost 4 bases, with 9 bases spanning the gap. The germline V gene has CDR1 SGHRS and CDR2 YFSETQ. The CDR3 sequence: CASSLDGRADTQYF. CDR3 in DNA: TGCGCCAGCAGCTTGGACGGGAGAGCAGATACGCAGTATTTT.

The chain links TRBV28 to TRBJ1-5; no firm D call. The CDR3 runs to 13 residues. The V end was cut by 5 bases, the J end by 5 bases, with 10 bases between. Germline V gives CDR1 MDHEN, CDR2 SYDVKM. The CDR3 DNA sequence: TGTGCCAGCAGTCCTTACAGAGATCAGCCCCAGCATTTT. This sequence encodes CASSPYRDQPQHF.

The chain uses TRBV14 and TRBJ2-1, with 10 positions matching TRBD2. V dropped 4 bases and J dropped 14; count of bases not matched to a gene: 8. Germline V lookup: CDR1 SGHDN, CDR2 FVKESK. CDR3 length equals 13 residues. CDR3 DNA: TGTGCCAGCAGCCCTCGTCTAGCGGGAGTGAAGTTCTTC. Its translation is CASSPRLAGVKFF. Complete variable domain (other parts from reference TRBV14 and TRBJ2-1): EAGVTQFPSHSVIEKGQTVTLRCDPISGHDNLYWYRRVMGKEIKFLLHFVKESKQDESGMPNNRFLAERTGGTYSTLKVQPAELEDSGVYFCASSPRLAGVKFFGPGTRLTVL.

This CDR3 is CAVGLAGTSYEQYF. In nucleotides, the CDR3 is TGTGCCGTGGGACTAGCGGGGACTTCCTACGAGCAGTACTTC. This sequence joins TRBV10-3 and TRBJ2-7, with TRBD2 matching over 13 bases. The ends lost 11 bases at V and 1 base at J; junction bases unmatched: 5. The CDR3 is 14 residues long. Looked up from germline, CDR1 is ENHRY and CDR2 is SYGVKD.

The chain couples TRBV7-8 to TRBJ1-4; no firm D call. CDR3 length: 13 residues. From germline, CDR1 is SGHVS and CDR2 FQNEAQ. Trimming took 2 bases from V and 8 from J, leaving 9 bases between them. CDR3 sequence: CASSLIESEKLFF. CDR3 DNA sequence: TGTGCCAGCAGCTTAATCGAAAGCGAAAAACTGTTTTTT.

The rearrangement joins TRBV2 to TRBJ1-5, with TRBD1 matching 8 bases. J was trimmed by 8 bases and V by 6 bases; bases with no gene match: 9. Germline V lookup: CDR1 SNHLY, CDR2 FYNNEI. The CDR3 loop spans 14 amino acids. This CDR3 reads CASRPRTGSEPQHF. CDR3 in DNA: TGTGCCAGCAGACCACGGACAGGGTCAGAGCCCCAGCATTTT. Using reference TRBV2 and TRBJ1-5 for the parts outside the CDR3, the full variable domain is EPEVTQTPSHQVTQMGQEVILRCVPISNHLYFYWYRQILGQKVEFLVSFYNNEISEKSEIFDDQFSVERPDGSNFTLKIRSTKLEDSAMYFCASRPRTGSEPQHFGDGTRLSIL.

V and J are TRBV19 and TRBJ2-1, with 8 positions matching TRBD1. The CDR3 is made up of 15 amino acids. Per the germline V gene, CDR1 is LNHDA and CDR2 is SQIVND (reference sequence). V lost 11 bases to trimming and J lost 1 base; unmatched junction nucleotides: 10. The CDR3 sequence is CAGLTGTGSYNEQFF. The DNA for the CDR3 is TGTGCCGGCTTAACCGGGACAGGTTCCTACAATGAGCAGTTCTTC.

This clone is labeled medium-sized. This chain uses TRBV2 with TRBJ1-2; 8 positions agree with TRBD1. Unmatched junction bases numbered 9, after V lost 7 bases and J lost 2 bases. This CDR3 contains 15 residues. Per the germline V gene, CDR1 is SNHLY and CDR2 is FYNNEI. The CDR3 loop reads CASTTGQGRNYGYTF. Here the CDR3 DNA reads TGTGCCAGCACTACCGGACAGGGCAGAAACTATGGCTACACCTTC.

The table lists this clone with a count of one. The chain links TRBV6-1 to TRBJ1-6; D is possibly TRBD1 (6 bases). Germline assignment: CDR1 MNHNS and CDR2 SASEGT. This CDR3 region has 17 residues. V lost 3 bases and J lost 6, with 18 bases in between. The CDR3 DNA follows: TGTGCCAGCAGTGATAAACCAGCCGGGACAAGTAATTCACCCCTCCACTTT. It codes for CASSDKPAGTSNSPLHF.